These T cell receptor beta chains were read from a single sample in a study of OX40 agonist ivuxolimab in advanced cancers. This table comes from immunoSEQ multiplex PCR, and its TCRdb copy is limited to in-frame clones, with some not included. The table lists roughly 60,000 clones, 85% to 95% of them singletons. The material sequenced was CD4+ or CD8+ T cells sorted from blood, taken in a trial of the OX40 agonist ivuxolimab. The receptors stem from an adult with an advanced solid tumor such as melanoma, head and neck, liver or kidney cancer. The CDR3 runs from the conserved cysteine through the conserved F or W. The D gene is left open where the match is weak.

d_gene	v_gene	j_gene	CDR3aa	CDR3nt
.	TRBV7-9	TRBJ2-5	CASSPGLEETQYF	TGTGCCAGCAGCCCGGGACTGGAGGAGACCCAGTACTTC
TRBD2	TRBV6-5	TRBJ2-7	CASLNSGTTDEQYF	TGTGCCAGCTTGAATAGCGGGACGACAGACGAGCAGTACTTC
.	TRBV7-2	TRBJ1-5	CASSYGPTDSNQPQHF	TGTGCCAGCAGCTACGGACCGACAGATAGCAATCAGCCCCAGCATTTT
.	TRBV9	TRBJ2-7	CASSVGGPTYEQYF	TGTGCCAGCAGCGTAGGCGGGCCTACCTACGAGCAGTACTTC
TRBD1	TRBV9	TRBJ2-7	CASSVEGQAPYEQYF	TGTGCCAGCAGCGTAGAGGGACAGGCTCCCTACGAGCAGTACTTC
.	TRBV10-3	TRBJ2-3	CAISIRSWRDGTDTQYF	TGTGCCATCAGTATCCGGTCCTGGCGGGACGGGACAGATACGCAGTATTTT
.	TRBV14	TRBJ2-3	CASAPVMARVDTQYF	TGTGCCAGCGCACCGGTTATGGCTAGAGTAGATACGCAGTATTTT
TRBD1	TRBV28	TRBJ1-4	CASSSTLTGETNEKLFF	TGTGCCAGCAGTTCCACCCTTACAGGGGAAACTAATGAAAAACTGTTTTTT
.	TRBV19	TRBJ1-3	CASRYSIRDLARNTIYF	TGTGCCAGTAGATACAGCATTCGGGATCTTGCTAGAAACACCATATATTTT
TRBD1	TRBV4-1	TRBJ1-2	CASSQDIGQTGGYTF	TGCGCCAGCAGCCAAGATATCGGACAGACAGGGGGCTACACCTTC
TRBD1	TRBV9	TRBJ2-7	CASSPWDRTYEQYF	TGTGCCAGCAGCCCCTGGGACAGAACCTACGAGCAGTACTTC